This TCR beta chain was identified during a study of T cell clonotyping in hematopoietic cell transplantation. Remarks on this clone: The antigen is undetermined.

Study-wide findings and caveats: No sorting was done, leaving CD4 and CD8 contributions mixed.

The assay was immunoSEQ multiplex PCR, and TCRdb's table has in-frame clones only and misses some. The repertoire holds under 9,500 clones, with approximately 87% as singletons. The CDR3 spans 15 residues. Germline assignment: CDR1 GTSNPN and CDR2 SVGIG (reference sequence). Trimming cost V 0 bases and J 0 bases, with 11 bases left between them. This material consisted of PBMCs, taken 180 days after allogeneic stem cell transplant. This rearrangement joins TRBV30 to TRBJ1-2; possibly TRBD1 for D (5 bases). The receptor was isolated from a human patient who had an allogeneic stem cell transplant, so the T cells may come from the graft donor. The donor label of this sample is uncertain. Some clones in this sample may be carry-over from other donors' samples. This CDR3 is CAWSVGARANYGYTF. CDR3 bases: TGTGCCTGGAGTGTAGGGGCGAGAGCTAACTATGGCTACACCTTC.